Each of the 14 T cell receptor delta chains below was sequenced from the same sample in a study of Vδ1+ human thymocytes. Overall study findings and caveats: Thymic TRG and TRD repertoires appeared highly polyclonal.

RNA was extracted from the cells and then reverse transcribed. Pooled V-gene forward primers with one constant-region reverse primer generated the CDR3 amplicons by multiplex PCR. TCRdb redid the clone calls on the multiplex PCR reads with CATT. The data contain about 55,000 delta-chain clones, 15% to 20% of them singletons. The antigens for these receptors are not known. What was sequenced was Vdelta1+ gamma-delta thymocytes from the thymus. The subset here: FACS-sorted CD3+ TCRalphabeta- TCRVdelta1+ TCRVdelta2- thymocytes. These receptors originate from a boy less than two years old who had congenital heart surgery.

The chain recombines TRDV1 with TRDJ1; TRDD3 matches at 11 bases. V trimming: 2 bases; J trimming: 4 bases; junction bases outside the gene matches: 15. The CDR3 runs 19 residues. The V gene's germline CDR1 is TSWWSYY and CDR2 QGS. This CDR3 is CALGEVWRDGGYADDKLIF. The CDR3 bases are TGTGCTCTTGGGGAAGTATGGCGAGATGGGGGATACGCGGACGATAAACTCATCTTT.

The rearrangement joins TRDV1 to TRDJ1, with a weak D call TRDD3 (5 bases). V lost 4 bases and J lost 0, with 15 bases in between. The V gene's germline CDR1 is TSWWSYY and CDR2 QGS. The length of the CDR3 is 16 residues. The CDR3 region has the DNA TGTGCTCTTGGGGGCTCAAGGGGACCCGACACCGATAAACTCATCTTT. This codes for CALGGSRGPDTDKLIF.

This clone came up a few times. This chain uses TRDV1 with TRDJ1; TRDD3 matches at 10 bases. The CDR3 spans 20 residues. CDR1 is TSWWSYY, CDR2 QGS, per germline. The V gene end was trimmed by 3 bases and the J gene end by 1 base; junction bases not matched to a gene: 17. CDR3 residues: CALGDPFPYWGIPSTDKLIF. The CDR3 coding sequence is TGTGCTCTTGGGGACCCCTTCCCGTACTGGGGGATTCCGTCCACCGATAAACTCATCTTT.

J is TRDJ1 and V is TRDV1; D might be TRDD3 (10 bases). V was cut by 0 bases and J by 0 bases, with 32 bases left in between. Germline V gene data show CDR1 as TSWWSYY and CDR2 as QGS. This CDR3 is 23 amino acids long. In nucleotides, the CDR3 is TGTGCTCTTGGGGAACTTATCCCTTCCTACGTCGGACTGGGGGATCGATACACCGATAAACTCATCTTT. Translating it yields CALGELIPSYVGLGDRYTDKLIF.

The rearrangement uses TRDV1 and TRDJ1; 11 bases match TRDD3. The CDR3 runs 21 residues. Per the germline V gene, CDR1 is TSWWSYY and CDR2 is QGS. Unmatched junction bases numbered 16, after V lost 1 base and J lost 0 bases. For the CDR3, the DNA is TGTGCTCTTGGGGAACCCTTCCTACGTTCTGGGGGATACCCAAACACCGATAAACTCATCTTT. Translation: CALGEPFLRSGGYPNTDKLIF.

This clone was picked up a small number of times. The junction departs from the called germline gene at one end, perhaps through a read error. The J gene is TRDJ1, the V gene TRDV1; 10 bases are a match to TRDD3. The CDR3 extends over 17 amino acids. The germline V gene has CDR1 TSWWSYY and CDR2 QGS. The CDR3 bases are TGTGCTCTTGGGTTTCGCGGGGGATACGGAGGGGGCGATAAACCCATCTTT. Amino acid sequence: CALGFRGGYGGGDKPIF.

This clone has more than one count but fewer than ten. The genes are TRDV1 and TRDJ1, with TRDD3 matching over 11 bases. V shed 2 bases and J 5 bases; nucleotides not matched to a gene: 22. The V gene's germline CDR1 is TSWWSYY and CDR2 QGS. The CDR3 is made up of 21 amino acids. DNA for the CDR3: TGTGCTCTTGGGGAAAGGTTCTTTCACTGGGGGATAGTGGCAGAAGGGGATAAACTCATCTTT. Translation: CALGERFFHWGIVAEGDKLIF.

The rearrangement uses TRDV1 and TRDJ1; D perhaps matches TRDD2 (6 bases). Trimming removed 3 bases at V and 3 bases at J, with 17 bases between. The CDR3 covers 16 residues. Germline CDR1 is TSWWSYY and CDR2 is QGS. The chain's CDR3 is CALGDRGLPCADKLIF. For the CDR3, the DNA is TGTGCTCTTGGGGACCGAGGTCTTCCTTGTGCCGATAAACTCATCTTT.

This clone was recorded a few times. The gene calls are TRDV1 and TRDJ1; TRDD3 aligns across 11 bases. The V gene's germline CDR1 is TSWWSYY and CDR2 QGS. The CDR3 totals 23 residues. V was pared by 0 bases and J by 3 bases, with 24 bases of the junction left unmatched. CDR3: CALGELIFSYRDFGGGYADKLIF. CDR3 nucleotide sequence: TGTGCTCTTGGGGAACTTATTTTTTCCTACAGGGATTTTGGTGGGGGATACGCCGATAAACTCATCTTT.

The chain joins TRDV1 to TRDJ1; 9 bases are a match to TRDD3. Per germline, CDR1 TSWWSYY and CDR2 QGS. There are 22 residues in the CDR3. J gave up 1 base and V 5 bases, and 26 bases lay outside the gene matches. The CDR3 DNA reads as TGTGCTCTTGGGACCCGAAGGACTTCTACGACGGGGGATACACCTCTCACCGATAAACTCATCTTT. Amino acid sequence: CALGTRRTSTTGDTPLTDKLIF.

This clone was seen more than once but under ten times. This same CDR3 is encoded by further DNA sequences in the sample. V and J are TRDV1 and TRDJ1; D is possibly TRDD3 (7 bases). Germline CDR1 TSWWSYY, CDR2 QGS. Trimming removed 9 bases at V and 0 bases at J, with 35 bases between. The CDR3 length is 21 residues. The CDR3 spells CALLSGGLPTSGGTYTDKLIF. The CDR3 DNA sequence: TGTGCTCTCCTATCCGGTGGCCTTCCCACGTCTGGGGGGACGTACACCGATAAACTCATCTTT.

The J gene is TRDJ1, the V gene TRDV1, with 7 bases fitting TRDD3. The CDR3 totals 17 residues. Germline values: CDR1 TSWWSYY, CDR2 QGS. V was pared by 0 bases and J by 3 bases, with 10 bases of the junction left unmatched. CDR3 bases: TGTGCTCTTGGGGAACTAGGTCTGGGGGTTTACGCCGATAAACTCATCTTT. Translating it yields CALGELGLGVYADKLIF.

This clone was observed a handful of times. The V call is TRDV1, the J call TRDJ1; 8 bases agree with TRDD3. V was clipped by 2 bases and J by 2 bases; unmatched bases: 22. The CDR3 extends over 21 amino acids. Per germline, CDR1 TSWWSYY and CDR2 QGS. The CDR3 nucleotides read TGTGCTCTTGGGGAAATTACGTGCCTAGCAACTGGGGGGATGGGGACCGATAAACTCATCTTT. Protein sequence: CALGEITCLATGGMGTDKLIF.

The V gene is TRDV1, the J gene TRDJ1; possibly TRDD3 for D (6 bases). Deletions cut 3 bases from V and 8 bases from J, with 25 bases between. Per germline, CDR1 TSWWSYY and CDR2 QGS. The CDR3 runs 17 residues. The CDR3 loop is CALGDPCRLAGEIKLIF. In DNA form, the CDR3 reads TGTGCTCTTGGGGACCCCTGTCGCCTCGCGGGGGAGATAAAACTCATCTTT.